This T cell receptor beta chain emerged from a study of T cell responses to AZD1222 COVID-19 vaccine. General observations from the study: Targets within unmutated variant regions were reportedly found for nearly half of spike-specific TCRs. Mapped onto spike, vaccine-associated CD4 TCRs spanned it and were dominant at 160-218 and 743-854.

Germline lookup yields CDR1 SGHTA and CDR2 FQGNSA. This CDR3 is built from 15 residues. V was clipped by 3 bases and J by 5 bases; unmatched bases: 7. A note on this clone: Antigen unknown.

TCRdb keeps only in-frame clones here, not all; method: immunoSEQ multiplex PCR. This table has roughly 130,000 clones, roughly 93% appearing once. This sample comprised peripheral blood, obtained on day 0 of AZD1222 vaccination. This clonotype was obtained from an adult in good health. The rearrangement links TRBV7-2 to TRBJ1-1; 9 bases match TRBD1. CDR3 sequence (DNA): TGTGCCAGCAGCTTGGCGGGACAGGGAAGAACTGAAGCTTTCTTT. Translation: CASSLAGQGRTEAFF.